Below, 20 T cell receptor beta chains from the same sample are listed, as sequenced in a study of cytomegalovirus exposure and HLA in healthy donors. Sequenced by immunoSEQ multiplex PCR; TCRdb stores in-frame clones only, minus some. Of around 150,000 clones in the sample, approximately 84% were seen once. Sequencing was done on a sample of PBMCs. The source of these receptors is a man aged 30 to 45 in good health and CMV-seropositive.

The chain is built from TRBV30 and TRBJ1-1; D remains ambiguous. This CDR3 region has 11 residues. The germline V gene has CDR1 GTSNPN and CDR2 SVGIG (reference sequence). V was trimmed by 0 bases and J by 11 bases, leaving 10 bases between them. The CDR3: CAWSVAEDAFF. CDR3 nucleotide sequence: TGTGCCTGGAGTGTGGCAGAGGATGCTTTCTTT.

This clone has more than one count but fewer than ten. The chain carries TRBV30 and TRBJ1-3, with D tentatively TRBD1 (6 bases). The CDR3 covers 14 residues. Trimming stripped 1 base from V and 1 base from J, with 8 bases between. The germline CDR1 and CDR2 sequences are GTSNPN and SVGIG (reference sequence). The CDR3 nucleotides read TGTGCCTGGAGTGCAAGGGGGTCTGGAAACACCATATATTTT. Translation gives CAWSARGSGNTIYF.

The chain recombines TRBV7-9 with TRBJ2-1, with 14 bases matching TRBD2. CDR3 length: 16 residues. Trimming took 5 bases from V and 2 from J; bases not matched to a gene: 2. Looked up from germline, CDR1 is SEHNR and CDR2 is FQNEAQ (reference sequence). Written as DNA, the CDR3 is TGTGCCAGCAGCCCGACTAGCGGGAGGGCCTACAATGAGCAGTTCTTC. Its protein is CASSPTSGRAYNEQFF.

The chain links TRBV7-6 to TRBJ2-5; the match to TRBD1 covers 8 bases. This CDR3 has 15 amino acids. Losses at the gene ends were 3 bases for V and 4 bases for J; bases not matched to a gene: 7. CDR1 and CDR2 from the germline V gene are SGHVS and FNYEAQ. The CDR3 reads CASSLRTGQGETQYF. The DNA of the CDR3 is TGTGCCAGCAGCTTGCGGACAGGGCAGGGAGAGACCCAGTACTTC.

The gene calls are TRBV15 and TRBJ2-7; 8 bases align to TRBD2. This CDR3 spans 15 amino acids. V shed 8 bases, J shed 3 bases, and the junction held 12 bases outside the gene matches. Germline V gene data show CDR1 as LNHNV and CDR2 as YYDKDF (reference sequence). The CDR3 loop reads CATSRGGTPSYEQYF. The CDR3 nucleotides are TGTGCCACCTCTCGGGGGGGAACACCCAGCTACGAGCAGTACTTC.

This chain connects TRBV5-4 to TRBJ2-7, with 12 bases fitting TRBD1. Unmatched junction bases numbered 3, after V lost 4 bases and J lost 4 bases. In germline, CDR1 is SGHNT, CDR2 YYREEE (reference sequence). The CDR3 is 14 amino acids. The CDR3 DNA reads as TGTGCCAGCAGCCCGGGACAGGGGGCTTACGAGCAGTACTTC. Translated: CASSPGQGAYEQYF.

The CDR3 reads CASSSGQPITEAFF. CDR3 DNA: TGTGCCAGCAGTAGTGGACAGCCTATCACTGAAGCTTTCTTT. The rearrangement uses TRBV6-5 and TRBJ1-1, with D perhaps matching TRBD1 (6 bases). Germline loops: CDR1 MNHEY, CDR2 SVGAGI. The CDR3 runs to 14 residues. The V end was cut by 5 bases, the J end by 4 bases, with 14 bases between.

CDR3 sequence: CASRTGLAGAYEQYF. Here the CDR3 DNA reads TGTGCCAGCAGGACCGGACTAGCGGGAGCCTACGAGCAGTACTTC. The rearrangement joins TRBV2 to TRBJ2-7; TRBD2 matches 13 bases. CDR1 is SNHLY, CDR2 FYNNEI, per germline. CDR3 size: 15 residues. The V and J ends lost 6 bases and 2 bases, in that order; junction bases with no gene match: 4.

The chain employs TRBV19 and TRBJ1-4, with no clear D. Trimming removed 6 bases at V and 8 bases at J, with 19 bases between. The CDR3 consists of 15 residues. Germline lookup yields CDR1 LNHDA and CDR2 SQIVND (reference sequence). The CDR3 DNA follows: TGTGCCAGTAGCCCTTCCCACACGTCTAGGGAAAAACTGTTTTTT. Translating gives CASSPSHTSREKLFF.

This chain's CDR3 is CASSVEGLAGGDTQYF. In DNA, the CDR3 is TGTGCCAGCAGCGTAGAAGGACTAGCGGGGGGGGATACGCAGTATTTT. V is TRBV9 and J is TRBJ2-3; 15 bases line up with TRBD2. This CDR3 region has 16 residues. Trimming cost V 0 bases and J 6 bases; bases outside gene matches: 2. CDR1 is SGDLS and CDR2 is YYNGEE in the germline V gene.

This clone has just a few counts. The chain's CDR3 is CASTRQGTQHF. The DNA of the CDR3 is TGTGCCAGTACCCGGCAGGGGACACAGCATTTT. V is TRBV19 and J is TRBJ1-5, with D possibly matching TRBD1 (6 bases). Germline V lookup: CDR1 LNHDA, CDR2 SQIVND (reference sequence). Between the trimmed V and J ends, which lost 7 bases and 13 bases, there was a span of 14 bases. The length of the CDR3 is 11 residues.

This chain joins TRBV2 and TRBJ2-5, with D perhaps TRBD2 (5 bases). Germline V gives CDR1 SNHLY, CDR2 FYNNEI. Trimming pared 5 bases from V and 5 bases from J, leaving 12 bases between. There are 13 residues in the CDR3. Here the CDR3 reads CASSRARGETQYF. In nucleotides, the CDR3 is TGTGCCAGCAGTAGGGCGCGAGGGGAGACCCAGTACTTC.

The chain links TRBV30 to TRBJ1-5; D might be TRBD1 (5 bases). The CDR3 has 16 amino acids. V lost 2 bases, J lost 0 bases, and 14 bases lay in between. Germline V gene data show CDR1 as GTSNPN and CDR2 as SVGIG (reference sequence). The DNA of the CDR3 is TGTGCCTGGAGTCCAAGGGGACTTCCTAGCAATCAGCCCCAGCATTTT. The encoded protein is CAWSPRGLPSNQPQHF.

V gene TRBV7-2 combines with J gene TRBJ2-7; TRBD1 agrees at 7 bases. The CDR3 is made up of 14 amino acids. Germline V gives CDR1 SGHTA, CDR2 FQGNSA. The V segment lost 2 bases and the J segment 6 bases; nucleotides outside the gene matches: 7. The CDR3 here is CASSLIRDSGEQYF. In DNA, the CDR3 is TGTGCCAGCAGCTTAATCCGGGACAGCGGCGAGCAGTACTTC. The whole variable domain, filled in from reference TRBV7-2 and TRBJ2-7, reads GAGVSQSPSNKVTEKGKDVELRCDPISGHTALYWYRQSLGQGLEFLIYFQGNSAPDKSGLPSDRFSAERTGGSVSTLTIQRTQQEDSAVYLCASSLIRDSGEQYFGPGTRLTVT.

J is TRBJ2-7 and V is TRBV28; D might be TRBD1 (6 bases). The V end was cut by 6 bases, the J end by 2 bases, with 11 bases between. The CDR3 is made up of 13 amino acids. From germline, CDR1 is MDHEN and CDR2 SYDVKM. CDR3 nucleotides: TGTGCCAGCAGCCTGGGACAACCCTACGAGCAGTACTTC. Amino acids: CASSLGQPYEQYF.

The chain couples TRBV7-2 to TRBJ2-2; the match to TRBD2 covers 14 bases. Looked up from germline, CDR1 is SGHTA and CDR2 is FQGNSA. V lost 1 base, J lost 4 bases, and 2 bases stayed unmatched. CDR3 size: 17 residues. The CDR3: CASSLGGLAGVTGELFF. DNA for the CDR3: TGTGCCAGCAGCTTAGGGGGACTAGCGGGAGTCACCGGGGAGCTGTTTTTT.

The chain has TRBV4-2 and TRBJ2-5; a weak D match, TRBD2 (6 bases). Germline-derived CDR1 and CDR2 are LGHNA and YNFKEQ. This CDR3 spans 15 amino acids. V shed 0 bases and J shed 5 bases, with 13 bases lying between them. The CDR3 DNA follows: TGTGCCAGCAGCCAAGAGGGGGGAAGGTGGGAGACCCAGTACTTC. Translation: CASSQEGGRWETQYF.

V and J are TRBV7-2 and TRBJ2-7; 13 bases match TRBD2. The CDR3 totals 15 residues. With V trimmed by 5 bases and J by 2 bases, 3 bases remained unmatched. In germline, CDR1 is SGHTA, CDR2 FQGNSA. The CDR3 here is CASSPGTSGTYEQYF. CDR3 DNA: TGTGCCAGCAGCCCCGGGACTAGCGGGACCTACGAGCAGTACTTC.

This chain connects TRBV7-2 to TRBJ2-2; TRBD1 matches at 8 bases. Unmatched junction bases numbered 1, after V lost 4 bases and J lost 0 bases. The V gene's germline CDR1 is SGHTA and CDR2 FQGNSA. The CDR3 extends over 15 amino acids. DNA for the CDR3: TGTGCCAGCAGCTCGGGACAGGCGAACACCGGGGAGCTGTTTTTT. It translates to CASSSGQANTGELFF.

This clone showed up just once. V is TRBV27 and J is TRBJ2-2, with D maybe TRBD1 (6 bases). The CDR3 runs to 19 residues. CDR1 and CDR2 from the germline V gene are MNHEY and SMNVEV (reference sequence). V lost 0 bases and J 6 bases, leaving 23 bases between the germline ends. CDR3 sequence (DNA): TGTGCCAGCAGTTTATCTTTACACAGGGTTCAGGAAGGGGCCGGGGAGCTGTTTTTT. Its translation: CASSLSLHRVQEGAGELFF.